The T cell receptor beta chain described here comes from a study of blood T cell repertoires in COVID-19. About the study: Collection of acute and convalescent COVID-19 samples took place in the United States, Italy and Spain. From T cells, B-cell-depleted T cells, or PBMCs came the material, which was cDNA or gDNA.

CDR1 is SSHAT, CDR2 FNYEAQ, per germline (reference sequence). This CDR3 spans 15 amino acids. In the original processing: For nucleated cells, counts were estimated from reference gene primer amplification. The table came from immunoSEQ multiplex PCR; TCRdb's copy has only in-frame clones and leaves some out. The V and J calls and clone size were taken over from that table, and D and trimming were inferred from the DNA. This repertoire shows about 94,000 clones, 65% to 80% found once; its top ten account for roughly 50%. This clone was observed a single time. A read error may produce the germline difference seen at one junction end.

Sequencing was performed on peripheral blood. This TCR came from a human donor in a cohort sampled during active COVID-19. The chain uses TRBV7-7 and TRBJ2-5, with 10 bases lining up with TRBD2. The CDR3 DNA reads TGTGCTAGCAGCACCACTAGCGGGGCACAAGAGACCCAGTACTTC. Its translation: CASSTTSGAQETQYF.